These T cell receptor beta chains were read from a single sample in a study of T cell responses to AZD1222 COVID-19 vaccine. Sequenced by immunoSEQ multiplex PCR; TCRdb stores in-frame clones only, minus some. Among about 150,000 clones listed, around 91% were seen once. The sequencing used peripheral blood, collected on day 0 of AZD1222 vaccination. The source of these receptors is an adult in good health. The CDR3 runs from the conserved cysteine through the conserved F or W. D genes are given only for firm matches. A row's size may be missing; if present it is once, few, many or a size class.

cdr3_aa cdr3_nt d_call clone_size j_call v_call
CASSSIHRGNYGYTF TGTGCCAGCAGCTCGATCCACAGGGGCAACTATGGCTACACCTTC TRBD1 NA TRBJ1-2 TRBV7-3
CASRTQGGAGEQYF TGTGCCAGCAGAACTCAAGGGGGCGCGGGAGAGCAGTACTTC NA NA TRBJ2-7 TRBV6-6
CATSGGPGESKGTEAFF TGTGCCACCAGTGGAGGGCCAGGGGAGTCGAAAGGGACTGAAGCTTTCTTT NA NA TRBJ1-1 TRBV24-1
CASSLPGTGRYEQYF TGTGCCAGCAGTTTACCCGGGACAGGGCGCTACGAGCAGTACTTC TRBD1 NA TRBJ2-7 TRBV28
CASSTSLLGREKKRSSYNEQFF TGTGCCAGCAGCACCTCCCTTCTCGGACGGGAAAAAAAGCGTAGCTCCTACAATGAGCAGTTCTTC NA NA TRBJ2-1 TRBV7-9
CASSIDRFGANVLTF TGTGCCAGTAGTATAGATAGGTTTGGGGCCAACGTCCTGACTTTC NA NA TRBJ2-6 TRBV19
CASSSGSYSNQPQHF TGTGCCAGCAGCAGCGGGAGTTATAGCAATCAGCCCCAGCATTTT NA NA TRBJ1-5 TRBV21-1
CASSPGTSGNNEQFF TGTGCCAGCAGTCCCGGGACTAGCGGAAACAATGAGCAGTTCTTC TRBD2 NA TRBJ2-1 TRBV11-2
CASSPGWNPYNEQFF TGTGCCAGCAGTCCAGGGTGGAACCCCTACAATGAGCAGTTCTTC NA NA TRBJ2-1 TRBV27
CASSLGGTTEAFF TGTGCCAGCAGCTTGGGGGGAACGACTGAAGCTTTCTTT NA NA TRBJ1-1 TRBV5-4
CASSLSSWGSGELFF TGTGCCAGCAGTTTATCTTCTTGGGGGTCCGGGGAGCTGTTTTTT NA NA TRBJ2-2 TRBV27
CATSERGTYNEQFF TGTGCCACCAGTGAGAGGGGGACCTACAATGAGCAGTTCTTC NA NA TRBJ2-1 TRBV24-1
CASSLGLAAGGGQYF TGTGCCAGCAGCTTGGGACTAGCGGCAGGAGGTGGGCAGTACTTC TRBD2 once TRBJ2-7 TRBV13
CASSSRGWYRDEQYF TGTGCCAGCTCATCCCGGGGTTGGTATCGGGACGAGCAGTACTTC NA NA TRBJ2-7 TRBV18
CAWAQLGPLHF TGTGCCTGGGCCCAGTTAGGGCCCCTCCACTTT NA NA TRBJ1-6 TRBV30
CASRIPGLAMNEQFF TGTGCCAGCAGGATCCCGGGACTAGCGATGAATGAGCAGTTCTTC TRBD2 NA TRBJ2-1 TRBV2
CASSPGADHQPQHF TGTGCCAGCAGCCCCGGGGCAGATCATCAGCCCCAGCATTTT NA NA TRBJ1-5 TRBV6-4
CASSPGLSYEQYF TGTGCCAGCAGCCCCGGACTATCCTACGAGCAGTACTTC NA NA TRBJ2-7 TRBV9
CASYEQYF TGTGCCTCCTACGAGCAGTACTTC NA NA TRBJ2-7 TRBV24-1
CASSESGGTINQPQHF TGTGCCAGCAGTGAAAGCGGGGGGACAATCAATCAGCCCCAGCATTTT NA NA TRBJ1-5 TRBV6-1
CASGSYEQYF TGTGCCAGCGGTTCCTACGAGCAGTACTTC NA NA TRBJ2-7 TRBV3-1/TRBV3-2
CASSSTYEQYF TGTGCCAGCAGCTCAACCTACGAGCAGTACTTC NA NA TRBJ2-7 TRBV5-6
CAHKAGGPTDTQYF TGTGCCCATAAAGCGGGAGGACCCACAGATACGCAGTATTTT TRBD2 NA TRBJ2-3 TRBV28
CASSRGPTLNNEQFF TGTGCCAGCAGCCGCGGCCCGACACTCAACAATGAGCAGTTCTTC NA NA TRBJ2-1 TRBV7-8
CASSAPQTGEETQYF TGTGCCAGCAGCGCCCCCCAGACAGGTGAAGAGACCCAGTACTTC NA NA TRBJ2-5 TRBV9
CASSPLPQWAEAFF TGCGCCAGCAGCCCTCTCCCTCAATGGGCTGAAGCTTTCTTT NA NA TRBJ1-1 TRBV5-1
CASSVDRGRWGYTF TGTGCCAGCAGCGTGGACAGGGGGCGCTGGGGCTACACCTTC TRBD1 once TRBJ1-2 TRBV9
CASSPREGANQPQHF TGTGCCAGCTCACCCCGGGAGGGAGCGAATCAGCCCCAGCATTTT NA once TRBJ1-5 TRBV18
CASSTASEAFF TGTGCCAGCAGCACCGCCTCTGAAGCTTTCTTT NA NA TRBJ1-1 TRBV21-1
CASSYMNTEAFF TGTGCCAGTTCCTACATGAACACTGAAGCTTTCTTT NA NA TRBJ1-1 TRBV19
CASSWGTTDSYEQYF TGCGCCAGCAGCTGGGGGACGACCGACAGCTACGAGCAGTACTTC NA NA TRBJ2-7 TRBV5-1
CASSLTGAGANVLTF TGTGCCAGTAGCTTGACAGGGGCTGGGGCCAACGTCCTGACTTTC TRBD1 NA TRBJ2-6 TRBV19
CASSLSMNTEAFF TGTGCCAGTAGTTTGTCGATGAACACTGAAGCTTTCTTT NA NA TRBJ1-1 TRBV19
CASSLLRTGAFF TGTGCCAGCAGTTTACTGAGGACAGGAGCTTTCTTT TRBD1 once TRBJ1-1 TRBV28
CSVPGTGNYGYTF TGCAGCGTCCCCGGGACAGGGAACTATGGCTACACCTTC TRBD1 NA TRBJ1-2 TRBV29-1
CSVVWHLYNEQFF TGCAGCGTCGTGTGGCACCTTTACAATGAGCAGTTCTTC NA NA TRBJ2-1 TRBV29-1
CASSLSSGRAGDTQYF TGCGCCAGCAGTCTATCTAGCGGGAGGGCCGGCGATACGCAGTATTTT TRBD2 NA TRBJ2-3 TRBV10-1
CASSTTTGGNGYTF TGTGCCAGCTCCACAACAACAGGGGGAAATGGCTACACCTTC TRBD1 NA TRBJ1-2 TRBV18
CASSYYPGKSTDTQYF TGCGCCAGCAGCTACTACCCGGGGAAAAGCACAGATACGCAGTATTTT NA NA TRBJ2-3 TRBV5-1
CASGLAAAYEQYF TGTGCCTCGGGGCTAGCCGCCGCCTACGAGCAGTACTTC NA NA TRBJ2-7 TRBV7-8
CASSEVGVGEQYF TGTGCCAGCAGTGAGGTCGGAGTCGGCGAGCAGTACTTC NA NA TRBJ2-7 TRBV25-1
CASSLSGDNEQYF TGTGCCAGCAGCTTATCCGGGGATAACGAGCAGTACTTC NA once TRBJ2-7 TRBV11-3
CASSFAARGTEAFF TGTGCCAGCAGTTTTGCGGCGAGGGGAACTGAAGCTTTCTTT NA NA TRBJ1-1 TRBV27
CASRETGSSYNSPLHF TGTGCCAGCAGGGAAACAGGGAGCTCCTATAATTCACCCCTCCACTTT NA NA TRBJ1-6 TRBV27
CASSEAGTIYEQYF TGTGCCAGCAGCGAGGCCGGGACAATCTACGAGCAGTACTTC NA NA TRBJ2-7 TRBV11-2
CASSASFLAGGLETQYF TGTGCCAGCAGCGCCTCCTTCTTAGCGGGAGGGCTAGAGACCCAGTACTTC TRBD2 NA TRBJ2-5 TRBV9
CASSRAETRNEKLFF TGCGCCAGCAGCAGAGCGGAGACACGAAATGAAAAACTGTTTTTT NA NA TRBJ1-4 TRBV4-3
CASRPGQTGEQYF TGCGCCAGCAGACCGGGGCAGACTGGCGAGCAGTACTTC NA NA TRBJ2-7 TRBV5-1
CASSPDRVYGYTF TGTGCCAGCTCTCCGGACAGGGTCTATGGCTACACCTTC TRBD1 NA TRBJ1-2 TRBV18
CASSLTSGLYEQYF TGTGCCAGCAGTTTGACTAGCGGTCTCTACGAGCAGTACTTC TRBD2 NA TRBJ2-7 TRBV27
CSVESRVGYEQYF TGCAGCGTTGAATCTAGGGTAGGGTACGAGCAGTACTTC NA once TRBJ2-7 TRBV29-1
CASSLQGSTDTQYF TGTGCCAGCAGCTTACAGGGAAGCACAGATACGCAGTATTTT NA NA TRBJ2-3 TRBV5-4
CASGLSGRSYNEQFF TGTGCCAGCGGGCTATCGGGTAGGTCCTACAATGAGCAGTTCTTC NA few TRBJ2-1 TRBV28
CASSIDPPGRTEAFF TGTGCCAGTAGTATAGATCCCCCGGGTAGGACTGAAGCTTTCTTT NA NA TRBJ1-1 TRBV19
CASSTKNTDTQYF TGTGCCAGCAGCACGAAAAACACAGATACGCAGTATTTT NA NA TRBJ2-3 TRBV7-9